Shown below are 6 T cell receptor beta chains from a single sample sequenced in a study of shared clonotypes between healthy human individuals. Repertoires were generated with immunoSEQ multiplex PCR, while TCRdb's copy carries only in-frame clones and drops some. The sample includes around 650,000 clones, approximately 96% of them seen just once. Naive CD8 populations comprised CD45RO-negative cells positively selected for CCR7, excluding terminally differentiated effector memory CD45RA+ cells. Source material: naive CD8+ T cells sorted from blood. The origin of the receptors is a woman aged 30 to 39 in good health.

The J gene is TRBJ2-3, the V gene TRBV10-3, with 9 bases fitting TRBD2. The CDR3 length is 16 residues. With V trimmed by 4 bases and J by 4 bases, 9 bases remained unmatched. Germline values: CDR1 ENHRY, CDR2 SYGVKD. The CDR3 DNA is TGTGCCATCAGTGGGGGGACTAGCCGAGTCCCAGATACGCAGTATTTT. It codes for CAISGGTSRVPDTQYF.

This clone came up once. The rearrangement links TRBV21-1 to TRBJ2-7; whether TRBD2, the table's D call, matches the DNA was not checked. TRBV21-1 is a documented pseudogene. CDR3 size: 14 residues. This chain's CDR3 is CASSKATGVEEQYF. In DNA form, the CDR3 reads TGTGCCAGCAGCAAAGCTACGGGAGTTGAAGAGCAGTACTTC.

The CDR3 loop reads CASSMGQFTDTQYF. DNA for the CDR3: TGTGCCAGCAGCATGGGACAATTCACAGATACGCAGTATTTT. This rearrangement joins TRBV7-2 to TRBJ2-3; a weak D match, TRBD1 (6 bases). Trimming pared 5 bases from V and 2 bases from J, leaving 11 bases between. This CDR3 region has 14 residues. Germline-derived CDR1 and CDR2 are SGHTA and FQGNSA.

The gene calls are TRBV9 and TRBJ2-3; D is possibly TRBD1 (7 bases). V was clipped by 4 bases and J by 3 bases, with 15 bases between them. This CDR3 contains 15 residues. Germline CDR1 is SGDLS and CDR2 is YYNGEE. The CDR3 is CASSPQGGATDTQYF. The CDR3 region has the DNA TGTGCCAGCAGCCCTCAGGGGGGCGCGACAGATACGCAGTATTTT.

The chain couples TRBV4-1 to TRBJ2-5; 8 bases are shared with TRBD2. From germline, CDR1 is MGHRA and CDR2 YSYEKL. The CDR3 totals 16 residues. Trimming cost V 4 bases and J 1 base; bases outside gene matches: 8. In DNA, the CDR3 is TGCGCCAGCAGCCCGAGCCGACTAGCGCCCCAAGAGACCCAGTACTTC. As protein: CASSPSRLAPQETQYF.

The gene calls are TRBV11-2 and TRBJ2-1; possible D gene TRBD2, 5 bases. The CDR3 is 18 amino acids. Per germline, CDR1 SGHAT and CDR2 FQNNGV. Trimming removed 1 base at V and 7 bases at J, with 23 bases between. CDR3 nucleotide sequence: TGTGCCAGCAGCTTAGGGGTGGTCGGGGTCGGTCCGTCAAATGAGCAGTTCTTC. This codes for CASSLGVVGVGPSNEQFF.